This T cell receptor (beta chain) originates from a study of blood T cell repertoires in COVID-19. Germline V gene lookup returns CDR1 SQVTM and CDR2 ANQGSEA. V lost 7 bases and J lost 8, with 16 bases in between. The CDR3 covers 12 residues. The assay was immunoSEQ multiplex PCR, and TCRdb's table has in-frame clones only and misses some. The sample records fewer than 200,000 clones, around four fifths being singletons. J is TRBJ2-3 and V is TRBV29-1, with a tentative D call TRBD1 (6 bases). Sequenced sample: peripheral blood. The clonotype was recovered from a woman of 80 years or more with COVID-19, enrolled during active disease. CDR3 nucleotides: TGCAGCGCAAGACCCACAGGGATTACGCAGTATTTT. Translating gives CSARPTGITQYF.